A selection of T cell receptor beta chains follows, all from one sample in a study of cytomegalovirus exposure and HLA in healthy donors. Repertoires were generated with immunoSEQ multiplex PCR, while TCRdb's copy carries only in-frame clones and drops some. This table holds hundreds of thousands of clones, roughly 91% found once. Sequenced input: PBMCs. The receptors stem from a woman under 30 in good health and CMV-seronegative. CDR3s include the opening cysteine and the closing phenylalanine or tryptophan. The D gene is left open where the match is weak. Clone size is stated in some rows and not others, as once, few, many or a class when expanded.

>NA|TRBJ1-1|TRBV5-1|NA
CASSFLDRPRNTEAFF
TGCGCCAGCAGCTTTTTGGACAGACCTAGGAACACTGAAGCTTTCTTT
>NA|TRBJ1-5|TRBV9|NA
CASSVLSRRGNQPQHF
TGTGCCAGCAGCGTCTTGTCCAGGCGGGGCAATCAGCCCCAGCATTTT
>NA|TRBJ2-3|TRBV30|once
CAWRSAGSTDTQYF
TGTGCCTGGAGGTCCGCGGGTAGCACAGATACGCAGTATTTT
>NA|TRBJ1-5|TRBV2|NA
CATRQSNQPQHF
TGTGCCACCCGACAGAGCAATCAGCCCCAGCATTTT
>NA|TRBJ2-7|TRBV28|NA
CASSRGDEQYF
TGTGCCAGCAGTCGGGGAGACGAGCAGTACTTC
>TRBD2|TRBJ2-7|TRBV29-1|NA
CSVLRTSGTFIYEQYF
TGCAGCGTTCTTAGGACTAGCGGGACCTTCATCTACGAGCAGTACTTC
>TRBD2|TRBJ2-7|TRBV4-2|NA
CASSQDKTAGAYLSYEQYF
TGTGCCAGCAGCCAAGATAAGACAGCGGGGGCCTACCTATCCTACGAGCAGTACTTC
>TRBD2|TRBJ2-3|TRBV19|once
CASSISLTSGDTDTQYF
TGTGCCAGTAGTATAAGTCTGACTAGCGGGGACACAGATACGCAGTATTTT
>TRBD1|TRBJ1-2|TRBV5-1|NA
CATTLGGTGAGYTF
TGCGCCACCACCCTTGGTGGGACAGGGGCCGGCTACACCTTC
>NA|TRBJ1-5|TRBV6-5|NA
CASSYSQGNQPQHF
TGTGCCAGCAGTTACTCCCAGGGTAATCAGCCCCAGCATTTT
>TRBD1|TRBJ1-2|TRBV27|NA
CASSLMGQGVWGYTF
TGTGCCAGCAGTTTAATGGGACAGGGGGTCTGGGGCTACACCTTC
>TRBD1|TRBJ2-5|TRBV4-2|NA
CASSQEDTGVLGGQETQYF
TGTGCCAGCAGCCAAGAGGACACAGGGGTCCTAGGGGGCCAAGAGACCCAGTACTTC
>NA|TRBJ2-2|TRBV10-2|once
CASRSTGTGELFF
TGCGCCAGCAGATCAACAGGGACCGGGGAGCTGTTTTTT
>NA|TRBJ1-5|TRBV7-2|NA
CASSFITGYQPQHF
TGTGCCAGCAGCTTTATAACAGGGTATCAGCCCCAGCATTTT
>NA|TRBJ1-2|TRBV6-5|NA
CASSYRRGRGDGYTF
TGTGCCAGCAGTTACCGCAGGGGAAGGGGCGATGGCTACACCTTC
>TRBD2|TRBJ2-1|TRBV7-3|NA
CASSGTSGHNEQFF
TGTGCCAGCTCCGGGACTAGCGGACACAATGAGCAGTTCTTC
>NA|TRBJ2-5|TRBV7-9|NA
CASSLVKWDIARTQYF
TGTGCCAGCAGCTTAGTAAAGTGGGATATAGCGCGCACCCAGTACTTC
>NA|TRBJ2-1|TRBV7-8|NA
CASSFPARPGGWQDNEQFF
TGTGCCAGCAGCTTCCCAGCTCGACCCGGCGGGTGGCAGGACAATGAGCAGTTCTTC
>NA|TRBJ2-2|TRBV4-2|NA
CASSHRGTGELFF
TGTGCCAGCAGCCATCGCGGGACCGGGGAGCTGTTTTTT
>NA|TRBJ2-1|TRBV7-2|NA
CASSPGVHSREQFF
TGTGCCAGCAGCCCGGGGGTCCACAGTCGTGAGCAGTTCTTC
>TRBD2|TRBJ2-1|TRBV4-1|NA
CASSLASGGYNEQFF
TGCGCCAGCAGCCTGGCTAGCGGGGGTTACAATGAGCAGTTCTTC
>TRBD1|TRBJ2-1|TRBV29-1|NA
CSVGGIVGQAYNEQFF
TGCAGCGTTGGGGGTATCGTTGGACAGGCCTACAATGAGCAGTTCTTC
>NA|TRBJ2-7|TRBV9|NA
CASSVHPTTYEQYF
TGTGCCAGCAGCGTACACCCGACTACCTACGAGCAGTACTTC
>TRBD1|TRBJ2-1|TRBV7-9|NA
CASVGQGHNEQFF
TGTGCCAGCGTGGGACAGGGACACAATGAGCAGTTCTTC
>NA|TRBJ2-1|TRBV5-1|NA
CASSEGGRNNEQFF
TGCGCCAGCAGCGAGGGAGGTAGGAACAATGAGCAGTTCTTC
>NA|TRBJ2-1|TRBV11-3|few
CASSLYRGVPEEQFF
TGTGCCAGCAGCTTATATCGCGGGGTCCCGGAAGAGCAGTTCTTC
>NA|TRBJ2-1|TRBV5-1|NA
CASSLGTFNEQFF
TGCGCCAGCAGCTTGGGGACATTCAATGAGCAGTTCTTC
>NA|TRBJ2-7|TRBV15|NA
CATSKQDYVCEQYF
TGTGCCACCAGCAAACAGGACTACGTCTGCGAGCAGTACTTC
>NA|TRBJ1-1|TRBV5-5|NA
CASSLDPGRFNTEAFF
TGTGCCAGCAGCTTGGACCCGGGTAGGTTCAACACTGAAGCTTTCTTT
>TRBD1|TRBJ2-7|TRBV2|NA
CASTPEYGTGSYEQYF
TGTGCCAGCACCCCCGAATACGGGACAGGGTCATACGAGCAGTACTTC
>NA|TRBJ2-7|TRBV18|once
CASSPRRGASYGQYF
TGTGCCAGCTCACCACGGAGGGGCGCATCCTACGGGCAGTACTTC
>TRBD1|TRBJ2-1|TRBV2|NA
CANQDRSYNEQFF
TGTGCCAACCAGGACAGGTCCTACAATGAGCAGTTCTTC
>NA|TRBJ1-2|TRBV10-2|NA
CATSRQDQYGYTF
TGCGCCACCTCCCGACAGGACCAATATGGCTACACCTTC
>TRBD2|TRBJ2-5|TRBV19|NA
CASRPSRLAGDQETQYF
TGTGCCAGTAGACCCTCGAGACTAGCGGGGGACCAAGAGACCCAGTACTTC
>TRBD1|TRBJ1-1|TRBV5-1|few
CASSRAGTANTEAFF
TGCGCCAGCAGCAGGGCCGGGACAGCGAACACTGAAGCTTTCTTT
>NA|TRBJ1-4|TRBV11-2|NA
CASSSYTVRELFF
TGTGCCAGCAGCTCATACACAGTGAGAGAACTGTTTTTT
>TRBD2|TRBJ2-1|TRBV27|many
CASTTGGGTQYNEQFF
TGTGCCAGCACCACCGGGGGGGGAACTCAATACAATGAGCAGTTCTTC
>TRBD1|TRBJ1-6|TRBV5-1|NA
CASSLIGRGLDRSPLHF
TGCGCCAGCAGCTTGATCGGCAGGGGGCTGGATCGTTCACCCCTCCACTTT
>TRBD1|TRBJ1-4|TRBV5-1|NA
CASSLGDRVNEKLFF
TGCGCCAGCAGCTTGGGAGACAGGGTTAATGAAAAACTGTTTTTT
>TRBD2|TRBJ2-2|TRBV5-4|once
CASSPGTRWGTGELFF
TGTGCCAGCAGCCCAGGGACTAGGTGGGGCACCGGGGAGCTGTTTTTT
>NA|TRBJ1-1|TRBV6-1|NA
CASNSAGAMNTEAFF
TGTGCCAGCAACTCGGCAGGGGCCATGAACACTGAAGCTTTCTTT
>NA|TRBJ1-1|TRBV4-2|NA
CASSQDATRGNTEAFF
TGTGCCAGCAGCCAAGATGCGACACGGGGGAACACTGAAGCTTTCTTT
>NA|TRBJ2-7|TRBV5-1|NA
CASSLGPQGAYEQYF
TGCGCCAGCAGCCTGGGCCCCCAGGGCGCCTACGAGCAGTACTTC
>TRBD1|TRBJ1-1|TRBV5-1|once
CASVLPGQGLNTEAFF
TGCGCCAGCGTCCTTCCGGGACAGGGGTTGAACACTGAAGCTTTCTTT
>NA|TRBJ1-2|TRBV9|NA
CASSGQGTNYGYTF
TGTGCCAGCAGCGGCCAGGGGACAAACTATGGCTACACCTTC
>NA|TRBJ2-7|TRBV30|NA
CAWNRPISENKYF
TGTGCCTGGAATCGACCTATATCGGAGAACAAGTACTTC
>TRBD2|TRBJ2-3|TRBV7-9|NA
CASSLTAAGGSPDTQYF
TGTGCCAGCAGCTTAACAGCGGCGGGAGGTTCCCCAGATACGCAGTATTTT
>NA|TRBJ1-1|TRBV6-4|NA
CASSQEGNTEAFF
TGTGCCAGCAGCCAGGAGGGGAACACTGAAGCTTTCTTT
>TRBD1|TRBJ1-1|TRBV19|NA
CASSIVQGAYTEAFF
TGTGCCAGTAGTATAGTTCAGGGGGCATATACTGAAGCTTTCTTT
>NA|TRBJ1-1|TRBV9|NA
CASSYAKGAESEAFF
TGTGCCAGCAGCTACGCCAAAGGGGCCGAGTCTGAAGCTTTCTTT
>TRBD1|TRBJ2-1|TRBV10-3|NA
CASRSGQGLYNEQFF
TGTGCCAGCCGATCGGGACAGGGGCTTTACAATGAGCAGTTCTTC
>TRBD1|TRBJ2-3|TRBV5-4|once
CASSSPDRDPDTQYF
TGTGCCAGCAGCTCCCCGGACAGGGACCCAGATACGCAGTATTTT
>NA|TRBJ1-4|TRBV6-1|once
CASSYVGGRGEKLFF
TGTGCCAGCAGCTATGTGGGGGGGCGGGGTGAAAAACTGTTTTTT
>TRBD2|TRBJ2-7|TRBV5-1|few
CASSLGPSGRNSYEQYF
TGCGCCAGCAGCTTGGGTCCTAGCGGGAGGAACTCCTACGAGCAGTACTTC
>NA|TRBJ1-6|TRBV7-2|NA
CASSIESSYNSPLHF
TGTGCCAGCAGCATCGAGAGCTCCTATAATTCACCCCTCCACTTT
>NA|TRBJ2-7|TRBV5-4|NA
CASSAGRDRDEQYF
TGTGCCAGCAGCGCGGGACGGGATAGGGACGAGCAGTACTTC